Presented here are 27 T cell receptor beta chains from one specimen sequenced in a study of multiple sclerosis patients with progressive multifocal leukoencephalopathy. Time point defined: time of PML onset. Libraries were prepared by immunoSEQ multiplex PCR; TCRdb keeps only in-frame clonotypes and omits some of them. The table records roughly 32,000 clones, more than 85% of them present only once. The specimen comprised PBMCs, sampled from a patient treated with natalizumab. Receptors were obtained from a human donor with progressive multifocal leukoencephalopathy.

V gene TRBV15 combines with J gene TRBJ2-5, with TRBD1 as a possible D gene (6 bases). This CDR3 has 14 amino acids. The germline V and J ends were trimmed by 4 bases and 2 bases, with 11 bases remaining between them. Germline V gives CDR1 LNHNV, CDR2 YYDKDF (reference sequence). The CDR3 coding sequence is TGTGCCACCAGCATCAGGACAGTTCAAGAGACCCAGTACTTC. This gives the protein CATSIRTVQETQYF.

The chain joins TRBV5-1 to TRBJ1-5; possible D gene TRBD1, 6 bases. Germline assignment: CDR1 SGHRS and CDR2 YFSETQ. This CDR3 has 14 amino acids. Trimming pared 0 bases from V and 6 bases from J, leaving 10 bases between. CDR3 loop: CASSLEQGSQPQHF. For the CDR3, the DNA is TGCGCCAGCAGCTTGGAACAGGGCAGTCAGCCCCAGCATTTT.

The rearrangement links TRBV6-1 to TRBJ1-2; D remains unclear. Between the trimmed V and J ends, which lost 5 bases and 0 bases, there was a span of 10 bases. Germline V gene lookup returns CDR1 MNHNS and CDR2 SASEGT. This CDR3 is 14 amino acids long. The CDR3 nucleotides read TGTGCCAGCAGTCCCAAATCGGCTAACTATGGCTACACCTTC. Protein product: CASSPKSANYGYTF.

The CDR3 coding sequence is TGTGCCAGCAGACTGACAGAAAACAATGAGCAGTTCTTC. This encodes CASRLTENNEQFF. The gene calls are TRBV6-1 and TRBJ2-1, with a weak D call TRBD1 (5 bases). V dropped 6 bases and J dropped 5 bases, with 11 bases sitting between them. The germline CDR1 and CDR2 sequences are MNHNS and SASEGT. CDR3 length equals 13 residues.

The chain's CDR3 is CASSHTPGLDNYEQYF. The CDR3 nucleotides are TGTGCCAGCAGCCATACTCCGGGACTAGACAACTACGAGCAGTACTTC. The V call is TRBV6-6, the J call TRBJ2-7; 8 nucleotides match TRBD2. Germline-derived CDR1 and CDR2 are MNHNY and SVGAGI (reference sequence). The length of the CDR3 is 16 residues. The V gene end was trimmed by 6 bases and the J gene end by 3 bases; junction bases not matched to a gene: 13.

The chain carries TRBV28 and TRBJ2-3; TRBD2 agrees at 8 bases. With 6 bases clipped from V and 6 bases from J, the junction kept 8 bases outside the gene matches. The germline V gene encodes CDR1 MDHEN and CDR2 SYDVKM. The CDR3 loop spans 14 amino acids. The chain's CDR3 is CASSASGFGDTQYF. CDR3 sequence (DNA): TGTGCCAGCAGCGCTAGCGGGTTTGGGGATACGCAGTATTTT.

V gene TRBV19 combines with J gene TRBJ2-1, with 8 bases aligning to TRBD2. The trim removed 4 bases at V and 4 bases at J, leaving 3 bases unmatched. CDR3 size: 14 residues. CDR1 is LNHDA and CDR2 is SQIVND in the germline V gene (reference sequence). The CDR3 here is CASSTIAGYNEQFF. CDR3 bases: TGTGCCAGTAGTACCATAGCGGGGTACAATGAGCAGTTCTTC.

This clone was seen just once. The chain has TRBV19 and TRBJ1-2; 8 bases fit TRBD1. V shed 7 bases, J shed 5 bases, and the junction held 9 bases outside the gene matches. Germline V lookup: CDR1 LNHDA, CDR2 SQIVND (reference sequence). The CDR3 is 14 amino acids. The CDR3 region has the DNA TGTGCCAGTAACCCAGGGACAGGCCGGTATGGCTACACCTTC. Translation gives CASNPGTGRYGYTF.

The chain joins TRBV28 to TRBJ2-1; the match to TRBD2 covers 7 bases. The CDR3 totals 15 residues. With 4 bases clipped from V and 4 bases from J, the junction kept 7 bases outside the gene matches. Germline V gene sequence: CDR1 MDHEN, CDR2 SYDVKM. The CDR3 DNA is TGTGCCAGCAGTTCCAGCGGGGACCCATACAATGAGCAGTTCTTC. Protein product: CASSSSGDPYNEQFF.

This chain links TRBV5-1 with TRBJ2-7; D may be TRBD2 (6 bases). CDR1 is SGHRS, CDR2 YFSETQ, per germline. V lost 0 bases and J 6 bases, leaving 16 bases between the germline ends. The CDR3 length is 15 residues. Here the CDR3 DNA reads TGCGCCAGCAGCTTGGAGGGAGGTACCGGGGGCGAGCAGTACTTC. This translates into CASSLEGGTGGEQYF.

The V call is TRBV5-1, the J call TRBJ2-1, with 11 bases fitting TRBD2. Trimming removed 2 bases from V and 5 bases from J; junction bases left unmatched: 3. The CDR3 extends over 15 amino acids. Germline V lookup: CDR1 SGHRS, CDR2 YFSETQ. The CDR3 bases are TGCGCCAGCAGCTTACTAGCGGGAGCCGACAATGAGCAGTTCTTC. It translates to CASSLLAGADNEQFF.

The genes are TRBV4-3 and TRBJ1-1, with D unclear. CDR3 length: 14 residues. Trimming shortened V by 0 bases and J by 5 bases, and 10 bases separated the two germline ends. Looked up from germline, CDR1 is LGHNA and CDR2 is YSLEER. DNA of the CDR3: TGCGCCAGCAGCCAAGATGGATGGGCGACTGAAGCTTTCTTT. This translates into CASSQDGWATEAFF.

This clone turned up a few times. The chain carries TRBV28 and TRBJ1-5; possible D gene TRBD1, 5 bases. The CDR3 length is 16 residues. Trimming removed 3 bases from V and 2 bases from J, with 14 bases in between. Germline V lookup: CDR1 MDHEN, CDR2 SYDVKM. The CDR3 nucleotides are TGTGCCAGCAGTTTCCCCGCCGGCAGGGGCAATCAGCCCCAGCATTTT. As protein: CASSFPAGRGNQPQHF.

The rearrangement uses TRBV4-3 and TRBJ2-7, with 7 bases aligning to TRBD1. V lost 0 bases, J lost 0 bases, and 5 bases stayed unmatched. Germline V gene sequence: CDR1 LGHNA, CDR2 YSLEER. The CDR3 totals 16 residues. In DNA form, the CDR3 reads TGCGCCAGCAGCCAAGAGTCCCCAGGGGGCTCCTACGAGCAGTACTTC. Translating it yields CASSQESPGGSYEQYF.

The chain couples TRBV6-1 to TRBJ1-4, with TRBD1 as a possible D gene (6 bases). The CDR3 consists of 15 residues. The germline V gene encodes CDR1 MNHNS and CDR2 SASEGT. V shed 4 bases and J shed 5 bases, with 14 bases lying between them. The CDR3 is CASSVWGAENEKLFF. CDR3 in DNA: TGTGCCAGCAGTGTCTGGGGGGCAGAAAATGAAAAACTGTTTTTT.

The rearrangement uses TRBV7-3 and TRBJ2-1, with D uncertain. The length of the CDR3 is 13 residues. V lost 2 bases, J lost 6 bases, and 8 bases lay in between. Looked up from germline, CDR1 is SGHTA and CDR2 is FQGTGA. Written as DNA, the CDR3 is TGTGCCAGCAGCTTAGGTCCGCCCAATGAGCAGTTCTTC. The encoded protein is CASSLGPPNEQFF.

The gene calls are TRBV7-2 and TRBJ1-5; D not resolved. The V gene lost 6 bases and the J gene lost 9 bases, with 15 bases spanning the gap. Germline CDR1 and CDR2: SGHTA and FQGNSA. This CDR3 is built from 13 residues. The CDR3 loop reads CASSPAGEPPQHF. The CDR3 DNA follows: TGTGCCAGCAGTCCAGCGGGAGAACCGCCCCAGCATTTT. Filled out from reference TRBV7-2 and TRBJ1-5, the complete variable domain reads GAGVSQSPSNKVTEKGKDVELRCDPISGHTALYWYRQSLGQGLEFLIYFQGNSAPDKSGLPSDRFSAERTGGSVSTLTIQRTQQEDSAVYLCASSPAGEPPQHFGDGTRLSIL.

The rearrangement joins TRBV7-3 to TRBJ2-2; D is unclear. This CDR3 comprises 15 residues. V dropped 4 bases and J dropped 0 bases, with 9 bases sitting between them. The V gene's germline CDR1 is SGHTA and CDR2 FQGTGA. CDR3 sequence (DNA): TGTGCCAGCAGCTACCGCGCCCCGAACACCGGGGAGCTGTTTTTT. This codes for CASSYRAPNTGELFF. Complete variable domain (other parts from reference TRBV7-3 and TRBJ2-2): GAGVSQTPSNKVTEKGKYVELRCDPISGHTALYWYRQSLGQGPEFLIYFQGTGAADDSGLPNDRFFAVRPEGSVSTLKIQRTERGDSAVYLCASSYRAPNTGELFFGEGSRLTVL.

The rearrangement uses TRBV11-1 and TRBJ2-3, with D uncertain. The CDR3 is made up of 14 amino acids. Per germline, CDR1 SGHAT and CDR2 FQDESV (reference sequence). Trimming stripped 4 bases from V and 6 bases from J, with 14 bases between. CDR3 in DNA: TGTGCCAGCAGCTCCTACATTAAGAAGGATACGCAGTATTTT. Translation gives CASSSYIKKDTQYF.

The genes are TRBV9 and TRBJ2-1; D perhaps matches TRBD2 (6 bases). Trimming cost V 4 bases and J 7 bases, with 18 bases left between them. Germline V gene sequence: CDR1 SGDLS, CDR2 YYNGEE. There are 15 residues in the CDR3. For the CDR3, the DNA is TGTGCCAGCAGCCCCAGGGTCGCGGAGGGAAATGAGCAGTTCTTC. Protein sequence: CASSPRVAEGNEQFF. Based on the CDR3 plus reference TRBV9 and TRBJ2-1, the full variable domain is DSGVTQTPKHLITATGQRVTLRCSPRSGDLSVYWYQQSLDQGLQFLIQYYNGEERAKGNILERFSAQQFPDLHSELNLSSLELGDSALYFCASSPRVAEGNEQFFGPGTRLTVL.

J is TRBJ2-1 and V is TRBV2; D unclear. The germline V and J ends were trimmed by 6 bases and 6 bases, with 12 bases remaining between them. Germline V gives CDR1 SNHLY, CDR2 FYNNEI. The CDR3 has 13 amino acids. As DNA, the CDR3 is TGTGCCAGCAGCCAACGTGACTCCAATGAGCAGTTCTTC. This encodes CASSQRDSNEQFF.

This chain uses TRBV6-1 with TRBJ1-2, with TRBD1 matching over 8 bases. Losses at the gene ends were 6 bases for V and 5 bases for J; bases not matched to a gene: 11. The CDR3 has 15 residues. From germline, CDR1 is MNHNS and CDR2 SASEGT. CDR3 DNA: TGTGCCAGCAGCCTTGGACAGGGTGCCTGGTATGGCTACACCTTC. Amino acid sequence: CASSLGQGAWYGYTF.

This clone has only one observation. The chain combines TRBV29-1 with TRBJ2-5, with 11 positions matching TRBD2. Near its end, the DNA agrees better with TRBJ2-7, so the J call may be wrong. This CDR3 contains 13 residues. The V gene's germline CDR1 is SQVTM and CDR2 ANQGSEA. The CDR3 coding sequence is TGCAGCGTTGAAATAGCGGGAGGGAGCGAGCAGTACTTC. It encodes CSVEIAGGSEQYF.

The rearrangement uses TRBV20-1 and TRBJ2-1; no clear D. This CDR3 has 11 residues. V lost 1 base and J lost 9, with 7 bases in between. The germline CDR1 and CDR2 sequences are DFQATT and SNEGSKA (reference sequence). The CDR3 DNA reads TGCAGTGCTAGAGCTTATACTGAGCAGTTCTTC. Residues: CSARAYTEQFF.

The rearrangement uses TRBV5-1 and TRBJ1-2; maybe TRBD1 (5 bases). Germline loops: CDR1 SGHRS, CDR2 YFSETQ. The CDR3 sequence is 16 residues long. V was pared by 4 bases and J by 6 bases, with 22 bases between. In DNA, the CDR3 is TGCGCCAGCAGCCCTGAACCGGGACGCCGGGTGGATGGCTACACCTTC. It codes for CASSPEPGRRVDGYTF.

The rearrangement links TRBV5-4 to TRBJ2-1; no firm D call. Trimming stripped 0 bases from V and 8 bases from J, with 9 bases between. This CDR3 spans 13 amino acids. The germline CDR1 and CDR2 sequences are SGHNT and YYREEE (reference sequence). CDR3 sequence (DNA): TGTGCCAGCAGCTTGGGACTCTTAGATGAGCAGTTCTTC. Translating it yields CASSLGLLDEQFF.

V gene TRBV29-1 combines with J gene TRBJ1-1; D unresolved. CDR1 and CDR2 from the germline V gene are SQVTM and ANQGSEA. This CDR3 is 13 amino acids long. The ends were cut back, 4 bases at V and 0 bases at J, with 9 bases in the middle. The CDR3: CSVVAPMNTEAFF. CDR3 nucleotides: TGCAGCGTTGTAGCCCCGATGAACACTGAAGCTTTCTTT.